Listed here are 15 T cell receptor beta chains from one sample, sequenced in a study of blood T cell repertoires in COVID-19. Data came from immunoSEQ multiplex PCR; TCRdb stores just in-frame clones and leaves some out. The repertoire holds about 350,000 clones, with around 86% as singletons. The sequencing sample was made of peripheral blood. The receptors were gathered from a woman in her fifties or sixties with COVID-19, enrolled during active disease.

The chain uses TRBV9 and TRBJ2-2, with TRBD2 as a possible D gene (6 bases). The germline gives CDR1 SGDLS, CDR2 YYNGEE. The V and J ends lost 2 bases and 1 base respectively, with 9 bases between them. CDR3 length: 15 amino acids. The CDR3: CASSVGGGNTGELFF. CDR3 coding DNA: TGTGCCAGCAGCGTGGGGGGAGGGAACACCGGGGAGCTGTTTTTT.

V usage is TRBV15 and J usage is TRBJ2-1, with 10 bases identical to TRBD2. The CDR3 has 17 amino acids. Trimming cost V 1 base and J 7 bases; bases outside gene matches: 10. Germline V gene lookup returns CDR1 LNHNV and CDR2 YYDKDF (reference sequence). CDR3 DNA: TGTGCCACCAGCAGAGCAATCCAGGGACTAGCGAGGAATGAGCAGTTCTTC. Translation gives CATSRAIQGLARNEQFF.

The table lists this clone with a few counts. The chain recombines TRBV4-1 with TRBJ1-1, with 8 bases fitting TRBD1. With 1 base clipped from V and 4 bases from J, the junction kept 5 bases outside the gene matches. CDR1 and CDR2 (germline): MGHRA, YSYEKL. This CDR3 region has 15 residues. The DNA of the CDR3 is TGCGCCAGCAGCCAAGTCCGGACAGGGAGCACTGAAGCTTTCTTT. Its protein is CASSQVRTGSTEAFF.

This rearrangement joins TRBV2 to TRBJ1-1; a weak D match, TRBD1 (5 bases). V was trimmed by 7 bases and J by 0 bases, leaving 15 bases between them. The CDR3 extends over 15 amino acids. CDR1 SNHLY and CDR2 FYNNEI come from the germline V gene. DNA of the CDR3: TGTGCCAGCAATAACCGGGACTTACTGAACACTGAAGCTTTCTTT. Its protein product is CASNNRDLLNTEAFF.

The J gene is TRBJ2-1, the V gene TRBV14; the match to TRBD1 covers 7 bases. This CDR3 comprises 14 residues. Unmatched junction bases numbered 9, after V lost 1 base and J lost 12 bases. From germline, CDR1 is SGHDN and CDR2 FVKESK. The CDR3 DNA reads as TGTGCCAGCAGCCAAGCGACAGGGTCCCAAGGGCAGTTCTTC. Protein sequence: CASSQATGSQGQFF.

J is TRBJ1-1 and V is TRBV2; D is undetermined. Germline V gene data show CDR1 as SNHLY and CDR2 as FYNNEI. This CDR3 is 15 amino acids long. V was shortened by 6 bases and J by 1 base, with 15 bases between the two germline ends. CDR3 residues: CASRSWYSQNTEAFF. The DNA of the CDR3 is TGTGCCAGCAGGTCATGGTACAGTCAGAACACTGAAGCTTTCTTT. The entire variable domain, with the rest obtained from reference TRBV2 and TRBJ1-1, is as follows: EPEVTQTPSHQVTQMGQEVILRCVPISNHLYFYWYRQILGQKVEFLVSFYNNEISEKSEIFDDQFSVERPDGSNFTLKIRSTKLEDSAMYFCASRSWYSQNTEAFFGQGTRLTVV.

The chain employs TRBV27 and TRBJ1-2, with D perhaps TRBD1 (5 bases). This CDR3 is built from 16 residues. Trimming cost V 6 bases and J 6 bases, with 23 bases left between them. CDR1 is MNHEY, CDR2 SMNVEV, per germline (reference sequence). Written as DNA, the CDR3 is TGTGCCAGCAGCCACGCCTCGAAGAAATTAGGGGATGGCTACACCTTC. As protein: CASSHASKKLGDGYTF.

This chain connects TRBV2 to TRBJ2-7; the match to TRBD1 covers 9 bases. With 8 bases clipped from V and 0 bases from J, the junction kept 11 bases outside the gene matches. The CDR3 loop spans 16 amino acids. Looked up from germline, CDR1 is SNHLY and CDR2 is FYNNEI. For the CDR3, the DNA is TGTGCCAGCGAGGGCGGACAGGGGCCCAGCTCCTACGAGCAGTACTTC. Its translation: CASEGGQGPSSYEQYF.

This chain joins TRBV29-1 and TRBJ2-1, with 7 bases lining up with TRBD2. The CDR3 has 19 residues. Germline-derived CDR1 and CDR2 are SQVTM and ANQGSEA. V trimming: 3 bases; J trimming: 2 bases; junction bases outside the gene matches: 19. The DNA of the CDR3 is TGCAGCGTTGAGGGGATGGTCAGAGGGGCTAGCGGAACCTACAATGAGCAGTTCTTC. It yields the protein CSVEGMVRGASGTYNEQFF.

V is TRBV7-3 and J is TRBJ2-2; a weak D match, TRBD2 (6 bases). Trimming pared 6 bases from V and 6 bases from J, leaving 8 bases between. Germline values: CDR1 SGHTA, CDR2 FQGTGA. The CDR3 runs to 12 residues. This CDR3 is CASRREAGELFF. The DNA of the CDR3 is TGTGCCAGCAGGAGGGAGGCCGGGGAGCTGTTTTTT.

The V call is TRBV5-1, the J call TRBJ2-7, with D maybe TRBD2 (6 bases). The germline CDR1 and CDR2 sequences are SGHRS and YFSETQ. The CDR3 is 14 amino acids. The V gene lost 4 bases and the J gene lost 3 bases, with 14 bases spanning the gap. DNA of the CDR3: TGCGCCAGCAGCCCCGGGGGACGGGACTACGAGCAGTACTTC. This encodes CASSPGGRDYEQYF.

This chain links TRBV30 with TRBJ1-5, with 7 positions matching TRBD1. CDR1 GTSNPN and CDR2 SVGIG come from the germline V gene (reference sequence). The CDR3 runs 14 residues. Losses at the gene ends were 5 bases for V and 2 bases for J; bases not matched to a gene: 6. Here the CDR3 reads CAWDRGGGNQPQHF. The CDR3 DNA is TGTGCCTGGGATCGAGGGGGCGGCAATCAGCCCCAGCATTTT. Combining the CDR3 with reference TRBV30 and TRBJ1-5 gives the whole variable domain SQTIHQWPATLVQPVGSPLSLECTVEGTSNPNLYWYRQAAGRGLQLLFYSVGIGQISSEVPQNLSASRPQDRQFILSSKKLLLSDSGFYLCAWDRGGGNQPQHFGDGTRLSIL.

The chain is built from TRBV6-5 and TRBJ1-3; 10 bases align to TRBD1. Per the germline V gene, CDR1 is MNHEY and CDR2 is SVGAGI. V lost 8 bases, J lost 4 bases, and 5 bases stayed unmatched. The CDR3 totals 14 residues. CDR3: CASFRTGGGNTIYF. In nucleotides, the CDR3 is TGTGCCAGCTTTCGGACAGGGGGAGGAAACACCATATATTTT.

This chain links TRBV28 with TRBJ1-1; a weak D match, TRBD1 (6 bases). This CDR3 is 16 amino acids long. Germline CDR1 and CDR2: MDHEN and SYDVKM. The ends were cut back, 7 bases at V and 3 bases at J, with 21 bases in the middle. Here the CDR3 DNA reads TGTGCCAGCACTCTCCCGGCCCCAACAGGGTACACTGAAGCTTTCTTT. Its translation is CASTLPAPTGYTEAFF.

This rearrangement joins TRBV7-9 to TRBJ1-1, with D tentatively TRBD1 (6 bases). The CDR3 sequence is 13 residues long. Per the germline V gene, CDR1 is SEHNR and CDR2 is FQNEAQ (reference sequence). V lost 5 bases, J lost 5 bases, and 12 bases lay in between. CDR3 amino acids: CASSARQGTEAFF. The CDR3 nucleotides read TGTGCCAGCAGCGCCCGCCAGGGGACTGAAGCTTTCTTT. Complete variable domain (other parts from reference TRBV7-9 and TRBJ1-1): DTGVSQNPRHKITKRGQNVTFRCDPISEHNRLYWYRQTLGQGPEFLTYFQNEAQLEKSRLLSDRFSAERPKGSFSTLEIQRTEQGDSAMYLCASSARQGTEAFFGQGTRLTVV.